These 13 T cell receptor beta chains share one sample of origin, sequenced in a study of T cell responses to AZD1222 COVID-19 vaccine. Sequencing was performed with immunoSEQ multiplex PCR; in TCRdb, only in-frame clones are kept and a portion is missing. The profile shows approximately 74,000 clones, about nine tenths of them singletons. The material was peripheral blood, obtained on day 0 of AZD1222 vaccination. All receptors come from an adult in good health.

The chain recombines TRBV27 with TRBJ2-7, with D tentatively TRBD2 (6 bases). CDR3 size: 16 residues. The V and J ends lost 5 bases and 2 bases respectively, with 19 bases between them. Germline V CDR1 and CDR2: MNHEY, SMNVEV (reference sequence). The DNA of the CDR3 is TGTGCCAGCAGTCCGCTTTGGGACTCCATAACCTACGAGCAGTACTTC. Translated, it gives CASSPLWDSITYEQYF.

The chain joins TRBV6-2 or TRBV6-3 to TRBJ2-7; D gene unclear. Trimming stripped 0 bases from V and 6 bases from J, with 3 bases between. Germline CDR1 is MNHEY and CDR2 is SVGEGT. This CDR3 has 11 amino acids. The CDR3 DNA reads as TGTGCCAGCAGTTACTCGGCCGAGCAGTACTTC. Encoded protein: CASSYSAEQYF.

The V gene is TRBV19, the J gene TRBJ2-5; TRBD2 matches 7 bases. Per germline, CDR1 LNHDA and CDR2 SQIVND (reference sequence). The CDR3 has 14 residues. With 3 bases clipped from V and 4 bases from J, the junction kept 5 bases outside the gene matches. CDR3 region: CASSMGAGRETQYF. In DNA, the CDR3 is TGTGCCAGTAGTATGGGAGCGGGACGAGAGACCCAGTACTTC.

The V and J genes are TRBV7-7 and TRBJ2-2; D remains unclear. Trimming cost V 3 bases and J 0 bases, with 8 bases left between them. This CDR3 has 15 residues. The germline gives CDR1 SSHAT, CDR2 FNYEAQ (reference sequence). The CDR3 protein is CASSLGSANTGELFF. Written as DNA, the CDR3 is TGTGCCAGCAGCTTGGGTTCCGCGAACACCGGGGAGCTGTTTTTT.

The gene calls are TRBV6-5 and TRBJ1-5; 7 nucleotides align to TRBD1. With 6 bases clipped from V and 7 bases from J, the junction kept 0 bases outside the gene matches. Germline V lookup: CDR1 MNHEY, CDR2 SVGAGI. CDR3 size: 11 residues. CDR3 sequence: CASRQGQPQHF. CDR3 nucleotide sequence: TGTGCCAGCAGACAGGGGCAGCCCCAGCATTTT.

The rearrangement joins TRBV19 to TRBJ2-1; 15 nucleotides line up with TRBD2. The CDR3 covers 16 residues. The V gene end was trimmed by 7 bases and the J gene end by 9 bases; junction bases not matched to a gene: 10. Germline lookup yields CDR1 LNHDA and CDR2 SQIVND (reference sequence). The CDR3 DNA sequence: TGTGCCAGTACCCCCACCCCGGGACTAGCGGGAGGTGAGCAGTTCTTC. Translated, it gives CASTPTPGLAGGEQFF.

Written as DNA, the CDR3 is TGTGCCAGCAGCCTCATGGGGGAGCTTGGAGAGACCCAGTACTTC. Protein: CASSLMGELGETQYF. This chain connects TRBV6-2 or TRBV6-3 to TRBJ2-5, with D possibly called TRBD1 or TRBD2 (5 bases each). Germline V gene lookup returns CDR1 MNHEY and CDR2 SVGEGT. CDR3 length: 15 residues. Between the trimmed V and J ends, which lost 6 bases and 4 bases, there was a span of 18 bases.

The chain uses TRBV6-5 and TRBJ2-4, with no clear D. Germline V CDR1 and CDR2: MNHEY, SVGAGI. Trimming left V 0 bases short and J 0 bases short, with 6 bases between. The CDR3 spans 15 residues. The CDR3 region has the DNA TGTGCCAGCAGTTACTCGCGAGTAGCCAAAAACATTCAGTACTTC. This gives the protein CASSYSRVAKNIQYF.

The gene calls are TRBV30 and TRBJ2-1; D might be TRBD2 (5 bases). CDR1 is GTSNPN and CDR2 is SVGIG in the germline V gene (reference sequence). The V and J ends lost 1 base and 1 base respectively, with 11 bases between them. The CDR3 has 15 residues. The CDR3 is CAWSDPRRSYNEQFF. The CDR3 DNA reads TGTGCCTGGAGTGACCCGCGGAGGTCCTACAATGAGCAGTTCTTC.

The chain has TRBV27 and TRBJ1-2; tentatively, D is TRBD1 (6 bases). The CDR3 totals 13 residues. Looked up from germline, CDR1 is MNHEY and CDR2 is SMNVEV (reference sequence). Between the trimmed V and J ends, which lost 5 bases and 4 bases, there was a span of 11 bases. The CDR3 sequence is CASSPWTAYGYTF. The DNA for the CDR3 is TGTGCCAGCAGTCCCTGGACAGCCTATGGCTACACCTTC.

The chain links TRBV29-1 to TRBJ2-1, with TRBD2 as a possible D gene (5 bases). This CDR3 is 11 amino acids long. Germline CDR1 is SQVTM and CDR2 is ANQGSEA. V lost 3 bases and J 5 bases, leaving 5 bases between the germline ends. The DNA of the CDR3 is TGCAGCGTTGAGACTAACAATGAGCAGTTCTTC. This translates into CSVETNNEQFF.

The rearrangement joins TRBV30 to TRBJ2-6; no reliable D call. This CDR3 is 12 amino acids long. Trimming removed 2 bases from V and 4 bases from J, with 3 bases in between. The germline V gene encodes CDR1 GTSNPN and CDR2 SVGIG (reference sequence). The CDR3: CAWSLGANVLTF. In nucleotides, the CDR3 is TGTGCCTGGAGTCTGGGGGCCAACGTCCTGACTTTC.

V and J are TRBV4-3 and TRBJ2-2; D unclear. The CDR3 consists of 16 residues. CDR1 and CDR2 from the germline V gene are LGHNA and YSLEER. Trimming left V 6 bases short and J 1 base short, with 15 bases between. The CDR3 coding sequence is TGCGCCAGCAGTGCTGACCTTCCGGTGAACACCGGGGAGCTGTTTTTT. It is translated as CASSADLPVNTGELFF.